Sequencing of this TCR beta chain was carried out in a study of spatial heterogeneity in lung cancer. Study background: Each distinct TCR and UMI combination averaged more than ten appearances in raw reads.

Time point meaning: sample taken at primary tumor resection. The cohort: over 65 early-stage, untreated non-small cell lung cancer patients. Whole RNA, which was extracted from tumor, nontumor lung tissue or frozen PBMC, was sequenced without any cell sorting. Carried by each TCR cDNA molecule was a unique molecular identifier. Each CDR3 protein is one row after TCRdb ran MiXCR on the 5' RACE reads. The sample has about 38,000 distinct CDR3 sequences; approximately 7.5% are singletons. Trimming at V came to 5 bases and at J to 8 bases, leaving 7 bases not matched to a gene. This CDR3 comprises 14 residues. Germline CDR1 is SGHTA and CDR2 is FQGTGA.

J is TRBJ2-1 and V is TRBV7-3, with TRBD1 matching over 9 bases. The TCR was taken from a male donor with early-stage non-small cell lung cancer. Sequenced material: PBMCs, taken at surgery. The CDR3 loop reads CASSMMDRGDEQFF. Here the CDR3 DNA reads TGTGCCAGCAGCATGATGGACAGGGGCGATGAGCAGTTCTTC. The full variable domain, completed using reference TRBV7-3 and TRBJ2-1, is GAGVSQTPSNKVTEKGKYVELRCDPISGHTALYWYRQSLGQGPEFLIYFQGTGAADDSGLPNDRFFAVRPEGSVSTLKIQRTERGDSAVYLCASSMMDRGDEQFFGPGTRLTVL.